The sequence of this T cell receptor beta chain was determined in a study of blood T cell repertoires in COVID-19. Only in-frame clones appear in the TCRdb table, and some are missing; sequencing was by immunoSEQ multiplex PCR. Among approximately 290,000 clones listed, over 75% were seen once. V lost 2 bases and J 3 bases, leaving 14 bases between the germline ends. This CDR3 spans 16 amino acids. Germline loops: CDR1 SGHDT, CDR2 YYEEEE. This TCR was sampled from a woman in her twenties or thirties who had recovered from COVID-19. The genes are TRBV5-6 and TRBJ1-4; TRBD1 is a possible D gene (6 bases). Specimen: PBMCs or T cells enriched from blood (not recorded which). CDR3 coding DNA: TGTGCCAGCAGCTTACAGGGTTCTGAACCTAATGAAAAACTGTTTTTT. This codes for CASSLQGSEPNEKLFF.